Shown below are 23 T cell receptor beta chains from a single sample sequenced in a study of vaccination and CD4 T cells after COVID-19. As to treatment: roughly ten-day PBMC culture with coronavirus spike peptide pools or control peptides (ViraFEST assay). One should note that the unexposed donor's CD4+ T cells were collected before the COVID-19 pandemic (2011-2018). Cultured CD4+ T-cell DNA underwent Oncomine TCR Beta short-read sequencing. The template was genomic DNA from cultured CD4+ T cells. A single record per CDR3 protein comes from TCRdb applying MiXCR to the PCR reads. In the table there are around 8,400 distinct CDR3 sequences, 41% of which are singletons. The antigens these receptors bind are not known. Source material: CD4+ T cells from blood, cultured in vitro. These receptor sequences come from a human donor in good health.

CDR3 region: CASEDRGGNTIYF. The CDR3 coding sequence is TGTGCCAGTGAGGACCGTGGTGGAAACACCATATATTTT. The rearrangement uses TRBV19 and TRBJ1-3; no reliable D call. Trimming took 8 bases from V and 3 from J, leaving 11 bases between them. Germline V gene sequence: CDR1 LNHDA, CDR2 SQIVND (reference sequence). CDR3 length: 13 residues.

The chain recombines TRBV6-1 with TRBJ1-1; D perhaps matches TRBD1 (5 bases). This CDR3 contains 15 residues. Germline values: CDR1 MNHNS, CDR2 SASEGT. The V end was cut by 8 bases, the J end by 1 base, with 17 bases between. The CDR3 protein is CASRDATKGNTEAFF. Here the CDR3 DNA reads TGTGCCAGCCGGGACGCGACCAAGGGGAACACTGAAGCTTTCTTT.

This rearrangement joins TRBV7-2 to TRBJ1-2; D gene unclear. This CDR3 is 15 amino acids long. Trimming removed 5 bases from V and 2 bases from J, with 15 bases in between. Germline V gene data show CDR1 as SGHTA and CDR2 as FQGNSA. CDR3 protein: CASSQPPGANYGYTF. The CDR3 region has the DNA TGTGCCAGCAGCCAACCACCAGGCGCCAACTATGGCTACACCTTC.

The genes are TRBV6-1 and TRBJ2-3; 7 bases fit TRBD2. CDR1 is MNHNS, CDR2 SASEGT, per germline. The CDR3 loop spans 14 amino acids. V shed 4 bases and J 4 bases; nucleotides not matched to a gene: 5. The CDR3 region is CASSALSGADTQYF. DNA for the CDR3: TGTGCCAGCAGTGCACTAAGCGGGGCAGATACGCAGTATTTT.

In the case of this clonotype: At one end the junction does not follow the germline gene, possibly because of a read error. The chain recombines TRBV19 with TRBJ2-3; 8 bases agree with TRBD2. Germline loops: CDR1 LNHDA, CDR2 SQIVND (reference sequence). This CDR3 is built from 17 residues. CDR3 sequence (DNA): TGTGCCAGTAGTGACCTCTTTGCGGGAGGAGGCCCGGATATGCAGTATTTT. Amino acid sequence: CASSDLFAGGGPDMQYF.

This chain joins TRBV20-1 and TRBJ1-3; D is undetermined. The CDR3 spans 13 residues. The germline CDR1 and CDR2 sequences are DFQATT and SNEGSKA (reference sequence). V lost 4 bases and J lost 4, with 11 bases in between. CDR3 DNA: TGCAGTGCTATTAGGGAGTCAGGAAACACCATATATTTT. It encodes CSAIRESGNTIYF.

V is TRBV7-2 and J is TRBJ2-3; 9 nucleotides align to TRBD2. The length of the CDR3 is 14 residues. Germline CDR1 and CDR2: SGHTA and FQGNSA. V lost 5 bases, J lost 3 bases, and 3 bases stayed unmatched. The CDR3 DNA sequence: TGTGCCAGCAGCATTAGCGGGAGTACAGATACGCAGTATTTT. Encoded protein: CASSISGSTDTQYF.

The rearrangement uses TRBV7-2 and TRBJ2-3; 7 bases fit TRBD1. Germline loops: CDR1 SGHTA, CDR2 FQGNSA. V lost 10 bases, J lost 3 bases, and 4 bases stayed unmatched. The CDR3 totals 12 residues. The CDR3 reads CATNRGTDTQYF. The CDR3 region has the DNA TGTGCCACGAACAGGGGTACAGATACGCAGTATTTT.

The V and J genes are TRBV6-2 or TRBV6-3 and TRBJ2-5; D is possibly TRBD1 (6 bases). V gave up 5 bases and J gave up 2 bases, with 9 bases separating them. In germline, CDR1 is MNHEY, CDR2 SVGEGT. The CDR3 covers 13 residues. The CDR3 loop reads CASSRQAQETQYF. The CDR3 DNA reads TGTGCCAGCAGTCGACAGGCTCAAGAGACCCAGTACTTC.

V usage is TRBV29-1 and J usage is TRBJ1-2; TRBD1 matches 9 bases. After removal of 7 bases from V and 8 bases from J, the junction contained 8 bases not matched to a gene. The CDR3 loop spans 12 amino acids. Per germline, CDR1 SQVTM and CDR2 ANQGSEA. The CDR3 region is CSAPGQGIGYTF. CDR3 sequence (DNA): TGCAGCGCCCCCGGACAGGGGATCGGCTACACCTTC.

The chain is built from TRBV6-5 and TRBJ2-7; no firm D call. Germline values: CDR1 MNHEY, CDR2 SVGAGI. The CDR3 has 12 amino acids. Trimming removed 2 bases at V and 3 bases at J, with 5 bases between. CDR3 DNA: TGTGCCAGCAGTTACCAAAACTACGAGCAGTACTTC. Its protein is CASSYQNYEQYF.

This clonotype was observed once. This chain joins TRBV19 and TRBJ1-4; TRBD1 is a possible D gene (6 bases). Germline values: CDR1 LNHDA, CDR2 SQIVND (reference sequence). The CDR3 totals 15 residues. The V end was cut by 5 bases, the J end by 5 bases, with 15 bases between. CDR3 in amino acids: CASSVGQTHNEKLFF. The CDR3 bases are TGTGCCAGTAGTGTTGGACAGACTCACAATGAAAAACTGTTTTTT.

In this sample, this clonotype turned up a few times. The genes are TRBV20-1 and TRBJ2-5; 9 bases map to TRBD2. The junction had 9 bases not matched to a gene; V was cut back by 1 base and J by 0 bases. The germline V gene encodes CDR1 DFQATT and CDR2 SNEGSKA (reference sequence). This CDR3 contains 17 residues. DNA for the CDR3: TGCAGTGCTAGAGCGTCGGCCAGCGGGAGGCACCAAGAGACCCAGTACTTC. Translation: CSARASASGRHQETQYF.

Only a few counts were recorded for this clonotype. The gene calls are TRBV20-1 and TRBJ2-5; 10 bases are shared with TRBD2. Germline assignment: CDR1 DFQATT and CDR2 SNEGSKA (reference sequence). V trimming: 4 bases; J trimming: 0 bases; junction bases outside the gene matches: 2. This CDR3 region has 14 residues. CDR3 DNA: TGCAGTGCTACTAGCGGGAGAGACCAAGAGACCCAGTACTTC. This sequence encodes CSATSGRDQETQYF.

This clonotype has a handful of counts. The chain carries TRBV6-5 and TRBJ1-2; D is unclear. Trimming took 0 bases from V and 6 from J, leaving 17 bases between them. This CDR3 is built from 16 residues. CDR1 and CDR2 from the germline V gene are MNHEY and SVGAGI. The CDR3 DNA reads as TGTGCCAGCAGTTACTCCCGAACCAGGTTCGGCGATGGCTACACCTTC. Its translation is CASSYSRTRFGDGYTF.

The rearrangement joins TRBV6-5 to TRBJ2-2, with D unresolved. Per the germline V gene, CDR1 is MNHEY and CDR2 is SVGAGI. Trimming pared 0 bases from V and 5 bases from J, leaving 7 bases between. The CDR3 extends over 14 amino acids. The CDR3 bases are TGTGCCAGCAGTTACTCGTTCGAAACCGGGGAGCTGTTTTTT. This translates into CASSYSFETGELFF.

This clonotype showed up just a few times. The chain uses TRBV27 and TRBJ2-7; D unresolved. Germline loops: CDR1 MNHEY, CDR2 SMNVEV (reference sequence). Trimming removed 6 bases at V and 5 bases at J, with 20 bases between. This CDR3 is built from 15 residues. In DNA, the CDR3 is TGTGCCAGCAGCTCCCAGGTATCTTATCTGCACGAGCAGTACTTC. Translating it yields CASSSQVSYLHEQYF.

The rearrangement links TRBV6-1 to TRBJ1-5; D call uncertain. Germline loops: CDR1 MNHNS, CDR2 SASEGT. The CDR3 is 15 residues long. Trimming took off 2 bases at V and 6 bases at J, with 14 bases between the two ends. CDR3: CASSEQASWGQPQHF. CDR3 bases: TGTGCCAGCAGTGAACAGGCGAGTTGGGGTCAGCCCCAGCATTTT.

V is TRBV30 and J is TRBJ1-6; D is unclear. CDR1 and CDR2 (germline): GTSNPN, SVGIG (reference sequence). The CDR3 totals 13 residues. V was shortened by 4 bases and J by 8 bases, with 12 bases between the two germline ends. The CDR3 nucleotides read TGTGCCTGGACCGAGAGGCGGGATTCACCCCTCCACTTT. Residues: CAWTERRDSPLHF.

This clonotype is judged large (0.1 to 1%). V and J are TRBV15 and TRBJ2-5, with 7 bases that match TRBD2. The CDR3 is made up of 15 amino acids. CDR1 is LNHNV and CDR2 is YYDKDF in the germline V gene (reference sequence). With V trimmed by 0 bases and J by 1 base, 2 bases remained unmatched. The CDR3 here is CATSREGGSQETQYF. CDR3 sequence (DNA): TGTGCCACCAGCAGAGAGGGCGGGAGCCAAGAGACCCAGTACTTC.

V usage is TRBV7-9 and J usage is TRBJ1-1, with D possibly TRBD1 on 6 matching bases. The CDR3 spans 18 residues. Per germline, CDR1 SEHNR and CDR2 FQNEAQ (reference sequence). The V end was cut by 7 bases, the J end by 3 bases, with 27 bases between. The CDR3 is CASTTYGGLGRLDTEAFF. The CDR3 DNA is TGTGCCAGCACCACTTACGGGGGCCTCGGTCGCCTGGACACTGAAGCTTTCTTT.

The sample holds a few counts of this clonotype. This chain connects TRBV20-1 to TRBJ1-2; 9 bases fit TRBD1. In germline, CDR1 is DFQATT, CDR2 SNEGSKA (reference sequence). The CDR3 loop spans 12 amino acids. In nucleotides, the CDR3 is TGCCTTGTCCGGGACAGGGACTATGGCTACACCTTC. This codes for CLVRDRDYGYTF.

The chain recombines TRBV6-1 with TRBJ2-1, with 7 bases fitting TRBD2. Germline V gives CDR1 MNHNS, CDR2 SASEGT. The CDR3 loop spans 12 amino acids. The ends lost 7 bases at V and 6 bases at J; junction bases unmatched: 3. CDR3 loop: CASIPSGNEQFF. CDR3 sequence (DNA): TGTGCCAGCATCCCTAGCGGCAATGAGCAGTTCTTC.